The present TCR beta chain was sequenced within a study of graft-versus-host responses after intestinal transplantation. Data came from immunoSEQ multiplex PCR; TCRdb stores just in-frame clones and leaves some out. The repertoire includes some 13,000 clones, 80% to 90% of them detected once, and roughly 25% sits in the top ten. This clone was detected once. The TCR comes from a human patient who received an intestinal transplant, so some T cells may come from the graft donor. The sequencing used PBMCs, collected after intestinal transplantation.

The CDR3 loop is CASSVSHRGTEAFF. CDR3 nucleotide sequence: TGTGCCAGCAGCGTTTCCCACAGGGGAACTGAAGCTTTCTTT. The V and J genes are TRBV14 and TRBJ1-1; 7 nucleotides line up with TRBD1. Germline V lookup: CDR1 SGHDN, CDR2 FVKESK. This CDR3 spans 14 amino acids. V shed 5 bases and J 5 bases; nucleotides not matched to a gene: 8.